This T cell receptor (beta chain) came from a study of shared clonotypes between healthy human individuals. Here immunoSEQ multiplex PCR was the method, and the copy in TCRdb shows in-frame clones only, minus some. The sample holds some 800,000 clones, 80% to 95% seen once. Notes on the study in general: Non-shared clonotypes were found to have lower generation probabilities than the clonotypes that were shared by all four of the sorted-subset donors. Generally, naive subsets came out with larger estimated richness than memory subsets.

Naive CD8 cells lacked CD45RO, underwent positive selection for CCR7 and left out terminally differentiated effector memory CD45RA+ cells. This CDR3 has 15 amino acids. Per the germline V gene, CDR1 is MRHNA and CDR2 is SNTAGT. The ends were cut back, 5 bases at V and 0 bases at J, with 11 bases in the middle. In the case of this clone: Its specificity is unknown.

Sequencing was carried out using naive CD8+ T cells sorted from blood. The receptor was isolated from a man under 40 in good health. The rearrangement joins TRBV6-4 to TRBJ2-1; D gene ambiguous. The CDR3 protein is CASSPRAGSYNEQFF. The DNA for the CDR3 is TGTGCCAGCAGTCCTAGAGCAGGCTCCTACAATGAGCAGTTCTTC.